These 22 T cell receptor beta chains were sequenced from one sample in a study of blood T cells in healthy people across ages. Using a J-beta primer mix together with a sample-barcoded 5' primer, a second PCR was run for about 6 to 11 cycles. MiXCR, applied by TCRdb to the 5' RACE reads, yields one record per CDR3 protein. Here the sample spans fewer than 1,200,000 distinct CDR3 sequences, roughly 24% being singletons. This sample also appeared in a second study, on T cells of mothers and their children.

Specimen: blood. These receptors came from a girl aged 2 to 9 in good health.

The CDR3 nucleotides are TGTGCCAGCAGCCAAGCGGGAGGACTCCGGAATGAGCAGTTCTTC. This translates into CASSQAGGLRNEQFF. The rearrangement joins TRBV3-1 to TRBJ2-1, with 7 bases lining up with TRBD2. Germline V gene data show CDR1 as LGHDT and CDR2 as YNNKEL (reference sequence). The CDR3 is 15 amino acids. V lost 1 base, J lost 7 bases, and 7 bases stayed unmatched.

The rearrangement links TRBV27 to TRBJ2-7; D not certain. The germline V gene encodes CDR1 MNHEY and CDR2 SMNVEV (reference sequence). Trimming took 5 bases from V and 7 from J, leaving 21 bases between them. The CDR3 length is 15 residues. The CDR3 sequence is CASSPSLVYSVEQYF. CDR3 sequence (DNA): TGTGCCAGCAGTCCGTCTCTAGTTTATTCAGTGGAGCAGTACTTC.

The rearrangement links TRBV4-3 to TRBJ2-5; a weak D match, TRBD1 (5 bases). The V and J ends lost 0 bases and 9 bases respectively, with 14 bases between them. CDR1 and CDR2 from the germline V gene are LGHNA and YSLEER. This CDR3 region has 14 residues. CDR3 in DNA: TGCGCCAGCAGCCAAGATCCAGCCTTGGGGCCCCAGTACTTC. As protein: CASSQDPALGPQYF.

The CDR3 bases are TGTGCCAGCAGCGGAATAGACACCATATATTTT. Amino acids: CASSGIDTIYF. This chain connects TRBV9 to TRBJ1-3; unclear D gene. The germline V gene has CDR1 SGDLS and CDR2 YYNGEE. Trimming took off 3 bases at V and 8 bases at J, with 6 bases between the two ends. The CDR3 extends over 11 amino acids.

The rearrangement uses TRBV4-2 and TRBJ2-7, with D possibly matching TRBD2 (5 bases). Germline-derived CDR1 and CDR2 are LGHNA and YNFKEQ. Trimming cost V 0 bases and J 4 bases, with 19 bases left between them. The CDR3 extends over 17 amino acids. The CDR3 here is CASSQERFQTRGYEQYF. Written as DNA, the CDR3 is TGTGCCAGCAGCCAAGAAAGATTCCAAACCCGGGGTTACGAGCAGTACTTC.

The table lists this clonotype with a few counts. The chain joins TRBV29-1 to TRBJ2-1; the D gene is possibly TRBD2 (7 bases). V gave up 8 bases and J gave up 6 bases, with 20 bases separating them. CDR1 and CDR2 from the germline V gene are SQVTM and ANQGSEA. The CDR3 consists of 14 residues. The CDR3 sequence is CSTEGGTTINEQFF. CDR3 DNA: TGCAGCACTGAAGGGGGGACTACGATCAATGAGCAGTTCTTC.

In this sample, this clonotype turned up a few times. The junction differs from germline at one of its ends, possibly a read error. The chain recombines TRBV13 with TRBJ1-2; the D is unclear. Germline V gene lookup returns CDR1 PRHDT and CDR2 FYEKMQ (reference sequence). The CDR3 is 12 residues long. CDR3 bases: TGTGCCGGCAGTCAAGGAGCCTGGGGCTACACCTTC. Translated, it gives CAGSQGAWGYTF. Together with reference TRBV13 and TRBJ1-2, the CDR3 gives the full variable domain: AAGVIQSPRHLIKEKRETATLKCYPIPRHDTVYWYQQGPGQDPQFLISFYEKMQSDKGSIPDRFSAQQFSDYHSELNMSSLELGDSALYFCAGSQGAWGYTFGSGTRLTVV.

There are many counts of this clonotype. The rearrangement joins TRBV29-1 to TRBJ1-2, with D hard to call. The V gene's germline CDR1 is SQVTM and CDR2 ANQGSEA. This CDR3 is built from 11 residues. Trimming stripped 4 bases from V and 6 bases from J, with 9 bases between. The CDR3 is CSVVGRHGYTF. CDR3 DNA sequence: TGCAGCGTTGTGGGGAGGCATGGCTACACCTTC.

V is TRBV9 and J is TRBJ2-5; 7 bases match TRBD2. The CDR3 covers 15 residues. Trimming removed 0 bases from V and 5 bases from J; junction bases left unmatched: 7. From germline, CDR1 is SGDLS and CDR2 YYNGEE. The CDR3 nucleotides read TGTGCCAGCAGCGTAGATACGGGGCGGGGGGAGACCCAGTACTTC. This gives the protein CASSVDTGRGETQYF.

This clonotype was detected a few times. The genes are TRBV12-3 or TRBV12-4 and TRBJ2-3, with D perhaps TRBD1 (5 bases). The CDR3 totals 15 residues. The V end lost 7 bases, the J end lost 1 base, and 15 bases lay between the germline ends. DNA of the CDR3: TGTGCCAGCACGGAAGTGGCGACAGGCACAGATACGCAGTATTTT. The encoded protein is CASTEVATGTDTQYF.

The rearrangement uses TRBV12-3 or TRBV12-4 and TRBJ1-1; 8 nucleotides match TRBD1. After removal of 7 bases from V and 7 bases from J, the junction contained 11 bases not matched to a gene. The CDR3 is 14 residues long. The DNA of the CDR3 is TGTGCCAGCACCTCCGGGACAGGTCGGTTTGAAGCTTTCTTT. This gives the protein CASTSGTGRFEAFF.

V gene TRBV12-3 or TRBV12-4 combines with J gene TRBJ2-7; D possibly corresponds to TRBD2 (5 bases). The CDR3 contains 15 residues. V was shortened by 5 bases and J by 6 bases, with 20 bases between the two germline ends. CDR3 DNA: TGTGCCAGCAGTACCCAGGAGGAGTTGTTGCGCGAGCAGTACTTC. This encodes CASSTQEELLREQYF.

This clonotype has just a few counts. This chain joins TRBV28 and TRBJ2-5, with D possibly being TRBD2 (6 bases). From germline, CDR1 is MDHEN and CDR2 SYDVKM. The V end lost 1 base, the J end lost 2 bases, and 11 bases lay between the germline ends. The CDR3 is 15 residues long. The CDR3: CASSLYGDSQETQYF. The CDR3 DNA reads TGTGCCAGCAGTTTATATGGGGACTCGCAAGAGACCCAGTACTTC. The variable domain in full, completed from reference TRBV28 and TRBJ2-5, reads DVKVTQSSRYLVKRTGEKVFLECVQDMDHENMFWYRQDPGLGLRLIYFSYDVKMKEKGDIPEGYSVSREKKERFSLILESASTNQTSMYLCASSLYGDSQETQYFGPGTRLLVL.

The chain recombines TRBV3-1 with TRBJ2-7, with 9 bases fitting TRBD2. Trimming cost V 1 base and J 7 bases; bases outside gene matches: 17. The germline V gene has CDR1 LGHDT and CDR2 YNNKEL (reference sequence). The CDR3 runs to 18 residues. CDR3 DNA sequence: TGTGCCAGCAGCCAAGTATGGTCTAGCGGGGATGCTTTAGGGGAGCAGTACTTC. The encoded protein is CASSQVWSSGDALGEQYF.

The chain links TRBV29-1 to TRBJ2-5; 8 bases are a match to TRBD1. The tail of the sequence fits TRBJ2-7 better, so the J call may be wrong. This CDR3 has 11 residues. The germline V gene encodes CDR1 SQVTM and CDR2 ANQGSEA. The DNA for the CDR3 is TGCAGCGCCGTAGGACAGGGCGAGCAGTACTTC. Its protein is CSAVGQGEQYF.

This clonotype was recorded once. The rearrangement links TRBV3-1 to TRBJ1-2, with 10 nucleotides matching TRBD1. Trimming at V came to 4 bases and at J to 4 bases, leaving 9 bases not matched to a gene. In germline, CDR1 is LGHDT, CDR2 YNNKEL (reference sequence). The CDR3 contains 16 residues. The CDR3 coding sequence is TGTGCCAGCAGCCGTAGGACAGGGGGTTCTGGCTATGGCTACACCTTC. It codes for CASSRRTGGSGYGYTF.

In DNA, the CDR3 is TGTGCCAGCAGCTTGGAGAATCCATCAGGCGGGACTGAAGCTTTCTTT. Its protein is CASSLENPSGGTEAFF. The chain is built from TRBV7-2 and TRBJ1-1; D not resolved. Looked up from germline, CDR1 is SGHTA and CDR2 is FQGNSA. This CDR3 has 16 amino acids. V gave up 3 bases and J gave up 5 bases, with 19 bases separating them.

V and J are TRBV27 and TRBJ2-7, with D possibly being TRBD1 (6 bases). The V gene's germline CDR1 is MNHEY and CDR2 SMNVEV (reference sequence). V was cut by 5 bases and J by 5 bases, with 10 bases left in between. The CDR3 spans 12 residues. This CDR3 is CASSAPGDEQYF. In DNA form, the CDR3 reads TGTGCCAGCAGTGCCCCAGGGGACGAGCAGTACTTC.

This chain uses TRBV7-6 with TRBJ2-5, with 9 bases matching TRBD2. The J call is uncertain, as TRBJ2-7 better fits the DNA end. The germline V gene has CDR1 SGHVS and CDR2 FNYEAQ. The CDR3 has 15 residues. CDR3 protein: CASSLGGLARYEQYF. Here the CDR3 DNA reads TGTGCCAGCAGCTTAGGCGGACTAGCGCGCTACGAGCAGTACTTC.

The chain is built from TRBV3-1 and TRBJ2-5; D is ambiguous. The J call may be faulty, since TRBJ2-1 better matches the DNA end. CDR3 length: 14 amino acids. The V gene's germline CDR1 is LGHDT and CDR2 YNNKEL (reference sequence). CDR3 nucleotides: TGTGCCAGCAGCCCCCGAGATCCGATACAGGAGCAGTTCTTC. Translating gives CASSPRDPIQEQFF.

The chain employs TRBV7-9 and TRBJ2-1, with D perhaps TRBD1 (6 bases). The CDR3 consists of 13 residues. The ends were cut back, 4 bases at V and 11 bases at J, with 15 bases in the middle. Germline CDR1 reads SEHNR; CDR2 reads FQNEAQ (reference sequence). CDR3 nucleotides: TGTGCCAGCAGCTCGTCGGGACAACAAAAGCAGTTCTTC. It translates to CASSSSGQQKQFF.

The gene calls are TRBV7-2 and TRBJ2-3; tentatively, D is TRBD2 (5 bases). CDR1 is SGHTA and CDR2 is FQGNSA in the germline V gene. V shed 6 bases and J shed 0 bases, with 13 bases lying between them. The CDR3 length is 15 residues. The CDR3 protein is CASSPYGDSTDTQYF. The DNA for the CDR3 is TGTGCCAGCAGTCCGTACGGGGATAGCACAGATACGCAGTATTTT.